Listed below are T cell receptor beta chains from one sample, sequenced in a study of tumor-infiltrating lymphocytes in primary liver carcinoma. TCRdb analysed the multiplex PCR reads with MiXCR anew, one entry per CDR3 protein. The sample has 180,000 or so distinct CDR3 sequences, over 45% seen once. Specimen: peripheral blood. These receptors all stem from a man aged 40-55 years with primary liver carcinoma and hepatitis B virus infection. Both conserved end residues are part of each CDR3. Fields, in order: J gene, V gene, clone size, D gene, CDR3 DNA, CDR3 protein. A D gene is named only where the DNA matches it firmly. The size of a clone is reported for some rows only, either as once, few or many, or as a class for expanded clones.

j_gene: TRBJ2-7
v_gene: TRBV6-5
abundance: few
d_gene: .
CDR3nt: TGTGCCAGCAGGCCCTTTAGGGCGGCCTACGAGCAGTACTTC
CDR3aa: CASRPFRAAYEQYF

j_gene: TRBJ1-5
v_gene: TRBV7-9
abundance: .
d_gene: .
CDR3nt: TGTGCCAACAGCCCTAGCAATCAGCCCCAGCATTTT
CDR3aa: CANSPSNQPQHF

j_gene: TRBJ2-5
v_gene: TRBV29-1
abundance: .
d_gene: .
CDR3nt: TGCAGCGCCTTCAGGGGTGAGACCCAGTACTTC
CDR3aa: CSAFRGETQYF

j_gene: TRBJ1-3
v_gene: TRBV7-9
abundance: .
d_gene: .
CDR3nt: TGTGCCAGCAGCCCCGCGGAGTCTGGAAACACCATATATTTT
CDR3aa: CASSPAESGNTIYF

j_gene: TRBJ2-3
v_gene: TRBV5-4
abundance: few
d_gene: .
CDR3nt: TGTGCCAGCAGCCTTAACACAGATACGCAGTATTTT
CDR3aa: CASSLNTDTQYF

j_gene: TRBJ1-2
v_gene: TRBV14
abundance: .
d_gene: .
CDR3nt: TGTGCCAGCAGCCGACAAGGTGGGGGCGATGGCTACACCTTC
CDR3aa: CASSRQGGGDGYTF

j_gene: TRBJ2-3
v_gene: TRBV6-1
abundance: .
d_gene: TRBD1
CDR3nt: TGTGCCAGCAGTGCCGGACAGGGAATAGCAAGGACAGATACGCAGTATTTT
CDR3aa: CASSAGQGIARTDTQYF

j_gene: TRBJ1-5
v_gene: TRBV6-6
abundance: few
d_gene: .
CDR3nt: TGTGCCAGCAGTTACCAAGGGGCTAGTCAGCCCCAGCATTTT
CDR3aa: CASSYQGASQPQHF

j_gene: TRBJ2-5
v_gene: TRBV7-8
abundance: .
d_gene: .
CDR3nt: TGTGCCAGCAGCTTAGAGGGGTGGCAAGAGACCCAGTACTTC
CDR3aa: CASSLEGWQETQYF

j_gene: TRBJ2-1
v_gene: TRBV11-3
abundance: many
d_gene: .
CDR3nt: TGTGCCAGCAGCTTAGATCGTCAAGGGCTAGGGAATGAGCAGTTCTTC
CDR3aa: CASSLDRQGLGNEQFF

j_gene: TRBJ2-7
v_gene: TRBV11-2
abundance: .
d_gene: TRBD1
CDR3nt: TGTGCCAGCATCCTCCATGTTGAGGGGGCGGGCTACGAGCTGTACTTC
CDR3aa: CASILHVEGAGYELYF

j_gene: TRBJ1-1
v_gene: TRBV6-5
abundance: .
d_gene: TRBD1
CDR3nt: TGTGCCAGCTGTGCTACAGGGGACACTGAAGCTTTCTTT
CDR3aa: CASCATGDTEAFF

j_gene: TRBJ1-5
v_gene: TRBV4-1
abundance: .
d_gene: TRBD1
CDR3nt: TGCGCCAACAGCCAAGGGGACAGGAACGATCAGCCCCAGCACTTT
CDR3aa: CANSQGDRNDQPQHF

j_gene: TRBJ1-5
v_gene: TRBV4-1
abundance: .
d_gene: .
CDR3nt: TGCGCCAGCAGTTACCGTGACACCGGCAATCAGCCCCAGCATTTT
CDR3aa: CASSYRDTGNQPQHF

j_gene: TRBJ1-2
v_gene: TRBV11-1
abundance: .
d_gene: .
CDR3nt: TGTGCCAGCAGCGAGGGGACGGGAACTTACTGTGGCTACACCTTC
CDR3aa: CASSEGTGTYCGYTF

j_gene: TRBJ2-7
v_gene: TRBV10-3
abundance: .
d_gene: .
CDR3nt: TGTGCCATCAGTGAGGCGCTTGGGCTAGCTGAATACGAGCAGTACTTC
CDR3aa: CAISEALGLAEYEQYF

j_gene: TRBJ2-3
v_gene: TRBV30
abundance: .
d_gene: .
CDR3nt: TGTGCCTGGACAGGGGCCCTAACAGATACACAGTACTTT
CDR3aa: CAWTGALTDTQYF

j_gene: TRBJ2-3
v_gene: TRBV11-2
abundance: .
d_gene: .
CDR3nt: TGTGACAGCAGCTTAGCCCAGACAGATACGCAGTATTTT
CDR3aa: CDSSLAQTDTQYF

j_gene: TRBJ2-7
v_gene: TRBV11-2
abundance: many
d_gene: .
CDR3nt: TGTGCCAGCAGCCCGACGGTACTGTCAAGCTCCTACGAGCAGTACTTC
CDR3aa: CASSPTVLSSSYEQYF

j_gene: TRBJ2-7
v_gene: TRBV6-2/TRBV6-3
abundance: once
d_gene: TRBD2
CDR3nt: TGTGCCAGTAATGGACTAGCGGGCTACGAGGAGTACTTC
CDR3aa: CASNGLAGYEEYF

j_gene: TRBJ2-7
v_gene: TRBV5-6
abundance: .
d_gene: .
CDR3nt: TGTGCCAGCAGTTTTTTAAGACAGTCCCGCCCCGGGCAGTGCTTC
CDR3aa: CASSFLRQSRPGQCF

j_gene: TRBJ1-6
v_gene: TRBV4-1
abundance: .
d_gene: .
CDR3nt: TGCGCCAGCAGCCAAGAGAGCAGGGATTCACCCCTCCACTTT
CDR3aa: CASSQESRDSPLHF

j_gene: TRBJ2-7
v_gene: TRBV6-2/TRBV6-3
abundance: once
d_gene: .
CDR3nt: TGTGCCAGCATCCAAAACCTTACAGGGACCAACGGGCAGTACTTC
CDR3aa: CASIQNLTGTNGQYF

j_gene: TRBJ2-5
v_gene: TRBV7-8
abundance: .
d_gene: .
CDR3nt: TGTGCCAGCAGCTTAGTTCCCTCGGCAGGGACCCAAGAGACCCAGTACTTC
CDR3aa: CASSLVPSAGTQETQYF

j_gene: TRBJ2-3
v_gene: TRBV6-1
abundance: .
d_gene: TRBD2
CDR3nt: TGTGCCAGCAATAAAGCGGGAGAAGATACGCAGTATTTT
CDR3aa: CASNKAGEDTQYF

j_gene: TRBJ2-2
v_gene: TRBV6-5
abundance: .
d_gene: .
CDR3nt: TGTGCCAGCAGTTACCAGCGGAACACCGGGGAGCTGTTTTTT
CDR3aa: CASSYQRNTGELFF

j_gene: TRBJ1-5
v_gene: TRBV4-2
abundance: .
d_gene: .
CDR3nt: TGTGCCAGCAGCGAAGATCCCGGGGCAGGGCAGCCCCAGCATTTT
CDR3aa: CASSEDPGAGQPQHF

j_gene: TRBJ2-7
v_gene: TRBV30
abundance: .
d_gene: .
CDR3nt: TGTGCCTGGAGTGTAGGGGGGGTTAGCTCCGAGCAGTACTTC
CDR3aa: CAWSVGGVSSEQYF

j_gene: TRBJ2-1
v_gene: TRBV29-1
abundance: many
d_gene: .
CDR3nt: TGCAGCGTTTCACAGGTCTACAATGAGCAGTTCTTC
CDR3aa: CSVSQVYNEQFF

j_gene: TRBJ2-1
v_gene: TRBV7-9
abundance: once
d_gene: TRBD2
CDR3nt: TGTGCCACCGGACTAGCGGGAGGGAATGAGCAGTTCTTC
CDR3aa: CATGLAGGNEQFF

j_gene: TRBJ2-7
v_gene: TRBV2
abundance: .
d_gene: .
CDR3nt: TGTGCCAGTCTCGACTTTTCCTACGAACGGTACTTC
CDR3aa: CASLDFSYERYF

j_gene: TRBJ2-3
v_gene: TRBV5-4
abundance: .
d_gene: TRBD2
CDR3nt: TGTGCCAGCAGCTTACGACTAGCGGGGATTTATGATACGCAGTATTTT
CDR3aa: CASSLRLAGIYDTQYF

j_gene: TRBJ1-3
v_gene: TRBV5-1
abundance: .
d_gene: .
CDR3nt: TGCGCCAGCAGCTACTACCGGGACGCTTACTCTGGAAACACCATATATTTT
CDR3aa: CASSYYRDAYSGNTIYF

j_gene: TRBJ2-1
v_gene: TRBV30
abundance: .
d_gene: .
CDR3nt: TGTGCCTGGAGTGTATCCTGGGACGGGAATGAGCAGTTCTTC
CDR3aa: CAWSVSWDGNEQFF

j_gene: TRBJ1-5
v_gene: TRBV6-1
abundance: few
d_gene: .
CDR3nt: TGTGCCAGCAGTGAAGGGGCTGCATCGCCCCAGCATTTT
CDR3aa: CASSEGAASPQHF

j_gene: TRBJ2-1
v_gene: TRBV6-5
abundance: .
d_gene: TRBD2
CDR3nt: TGTGCCAGCAACCCACTAAGCGGGAGCCACAATGAGCACTTCTTC
CDR3aa: CASNPLSGSHNEHFF

j_gene: TRBJ2-1
v_gene: TRBV4-2
abundance: .
d_gene: .
CDR3nt: TGTGCCAGCAGCAAAGCCAGCGGAGGCGGCTACAATGAGCAGTTCTTC
CDR3aa: CASSKASGGGYNEQFF

j_gene: TRBJ2-7
v_gene: TRBV10-2
abundance: .
d_gene: TRBD2
CDR3nt: TGCGCCAGCTATTTCACTAGCGGGAGTAGGTACGAGCAGTACTTC
CDR3aa: CASYFTSGSRYEQYF